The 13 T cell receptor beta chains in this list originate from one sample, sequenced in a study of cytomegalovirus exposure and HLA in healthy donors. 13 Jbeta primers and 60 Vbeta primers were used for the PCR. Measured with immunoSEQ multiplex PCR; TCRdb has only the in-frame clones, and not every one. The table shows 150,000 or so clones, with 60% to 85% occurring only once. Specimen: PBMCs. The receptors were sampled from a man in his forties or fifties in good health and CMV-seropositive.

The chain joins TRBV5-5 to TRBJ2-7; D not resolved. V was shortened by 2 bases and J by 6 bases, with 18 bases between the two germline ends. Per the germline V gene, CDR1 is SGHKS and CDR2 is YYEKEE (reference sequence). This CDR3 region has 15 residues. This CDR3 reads CASSFLSTVQVEQYF. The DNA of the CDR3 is TGTGCCAGCAGCTTTTTGTCTACAGTTCAGGTCGAGCAGTACTTC.

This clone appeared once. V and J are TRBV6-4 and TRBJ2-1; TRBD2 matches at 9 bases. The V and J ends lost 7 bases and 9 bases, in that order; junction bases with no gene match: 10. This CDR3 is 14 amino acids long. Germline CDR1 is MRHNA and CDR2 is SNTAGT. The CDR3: CASMIDSGRGEQFF. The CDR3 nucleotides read TGTGCCAGCATGATCGATAGCGGGAGAGGTGAGCAGTTCTTC.

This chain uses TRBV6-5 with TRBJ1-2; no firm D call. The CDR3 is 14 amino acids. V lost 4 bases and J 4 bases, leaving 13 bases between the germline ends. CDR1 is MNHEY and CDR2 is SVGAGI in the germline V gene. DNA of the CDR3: TGTGCCAGCAGTTTGGATAGCAGCATCTATGGCTACACCTTC. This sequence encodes CASSLDSSIYGYTF.

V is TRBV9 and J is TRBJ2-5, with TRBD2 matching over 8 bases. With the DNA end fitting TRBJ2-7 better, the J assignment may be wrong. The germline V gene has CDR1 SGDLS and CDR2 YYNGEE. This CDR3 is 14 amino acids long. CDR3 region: CASSVGLALNEQYF. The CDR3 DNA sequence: TGTGCCAGCAGCGTAGGACTAGCGCTCAACGAGCAGTACTTC.

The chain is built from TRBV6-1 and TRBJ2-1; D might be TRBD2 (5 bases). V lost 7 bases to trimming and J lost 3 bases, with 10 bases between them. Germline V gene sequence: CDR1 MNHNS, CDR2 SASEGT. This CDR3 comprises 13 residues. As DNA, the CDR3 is TGTGCCAGCAACAGCGGCGTCTACAATGAGCAGTTCTTC. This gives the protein CASNSGVYNEQFF.

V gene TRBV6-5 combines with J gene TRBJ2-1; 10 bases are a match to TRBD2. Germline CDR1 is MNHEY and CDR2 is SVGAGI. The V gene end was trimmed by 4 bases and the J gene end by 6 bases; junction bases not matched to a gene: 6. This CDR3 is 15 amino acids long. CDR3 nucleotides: TGTGCCAGCAGTTCCCTAGCGGGGGCACCCAATGAGCAGTTCTTC. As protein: CASSSLAGAPNEQFF.

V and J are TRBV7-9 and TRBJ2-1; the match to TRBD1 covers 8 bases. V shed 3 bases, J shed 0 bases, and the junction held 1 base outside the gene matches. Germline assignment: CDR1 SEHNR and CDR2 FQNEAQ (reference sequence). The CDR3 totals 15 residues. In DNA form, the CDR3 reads TGTGCCAGCAGCTTTGACAGGGGCTCCTACAATGAGCAGTTCTTC. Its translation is CASSFDRGSYNEQFF.

CDR3 sequence (DNA): TGTGCCACCTTCATAGCGGGAGGGTCCTACGAGCAGTACTTC. Its translation is CATFIAGGSYEQYF. The V and J genes are TRBV7-9 and TRBJ2-5; 11 nucleotides line up with TRBD2. The J call could be wrong; TRBJ2-7 is a better fit for the DNA end. The CDR3 has 14 amino acids. Germline CDR1 SEHNR, CDR2 FQNEAQ (reference sequence).

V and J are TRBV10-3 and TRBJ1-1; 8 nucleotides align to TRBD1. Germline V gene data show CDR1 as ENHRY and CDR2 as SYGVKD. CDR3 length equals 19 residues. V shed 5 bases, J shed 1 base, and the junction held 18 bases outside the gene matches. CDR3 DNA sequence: TGTGCCATCAGTCGCGGGACAGGAGGGAAAAGTGACCGGAACACTGAAGCTTTCTTT. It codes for CAISRGTGGKSDRNTEAFF.

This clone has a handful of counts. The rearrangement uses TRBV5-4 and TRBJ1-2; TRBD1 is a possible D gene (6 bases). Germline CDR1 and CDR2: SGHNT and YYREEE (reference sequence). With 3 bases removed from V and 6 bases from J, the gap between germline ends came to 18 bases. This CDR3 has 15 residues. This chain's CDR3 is CASSWPGQIYNGYTF. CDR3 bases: TGTGCCAGCAGCTGGCCGGGACAAATTTACAATGGCTACACCTTC.

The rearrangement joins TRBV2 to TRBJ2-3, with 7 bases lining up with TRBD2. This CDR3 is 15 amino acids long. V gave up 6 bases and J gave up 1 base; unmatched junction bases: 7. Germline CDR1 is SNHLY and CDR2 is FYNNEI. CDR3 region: CASRLRGGGTDTQYF. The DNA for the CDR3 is TGTGCCAGCAGGCTCCGTGGGGGGGGCACAGATACGCAGTATTTT.

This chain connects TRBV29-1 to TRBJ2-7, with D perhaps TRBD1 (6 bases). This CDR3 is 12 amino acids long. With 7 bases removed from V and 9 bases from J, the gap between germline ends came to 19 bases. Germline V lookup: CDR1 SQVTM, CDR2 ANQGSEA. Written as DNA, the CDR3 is TGCAGCGCGGACAGATTCGCTACGAGGCAGTACTTC. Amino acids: CSADRFATRQYF.

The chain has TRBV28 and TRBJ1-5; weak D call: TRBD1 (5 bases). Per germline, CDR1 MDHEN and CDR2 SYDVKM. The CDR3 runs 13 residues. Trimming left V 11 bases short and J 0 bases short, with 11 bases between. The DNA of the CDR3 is TGTGCCGTACGAAGGGGTAGCAATCAGCCCCAGCATTTT. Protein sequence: CAVRRGSNQPQHF.